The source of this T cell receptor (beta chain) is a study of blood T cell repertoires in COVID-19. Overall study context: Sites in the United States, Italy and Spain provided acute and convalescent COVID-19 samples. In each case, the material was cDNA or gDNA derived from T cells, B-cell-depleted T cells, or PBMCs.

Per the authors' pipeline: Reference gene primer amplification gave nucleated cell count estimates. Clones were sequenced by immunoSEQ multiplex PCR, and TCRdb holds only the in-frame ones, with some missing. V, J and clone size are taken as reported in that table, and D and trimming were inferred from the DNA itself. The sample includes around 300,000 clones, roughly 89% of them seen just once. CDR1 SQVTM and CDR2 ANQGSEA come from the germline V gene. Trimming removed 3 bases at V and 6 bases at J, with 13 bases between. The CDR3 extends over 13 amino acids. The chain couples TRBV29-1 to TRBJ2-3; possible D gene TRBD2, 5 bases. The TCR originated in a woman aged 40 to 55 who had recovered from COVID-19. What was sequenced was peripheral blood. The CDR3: CSVDSRAGDTQYF. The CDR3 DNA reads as TGCAGCGTTGATTCGAGGGCTGGGGATACGCAGTATTTT.